The T cell receptor (beta chain) described here comes from a study of blood T cell repertoires in COVID-19 (dated by TCRdb to the early 2020s). Study-wide context: Collaborator samples came from the United States, Italy and Spain and covered acute and convalescent phases of COVID-19. The repertoires were released in a freely available public database meant as a resource for research on the immune response to SARS-CoV-2. Samples were obtained from the ongoing ImmuneRACE study (first 160 participants) and from 1,254 subjects provided by 6 global collaborators. The prospective study material was composed of cDNA or gDNA derived from T cells, B-cell-depleted T cells, or PBMCs. A de-identified subject ID, COVID-19 status, age in years and sex were almost always included in the sample metadata. Where HLA class I and class II types were available, the types were taken from metadata supplied by the sample provider, not from assay-based typing. Subjects who had been exposed to COVID-19, were actively infected with it, or had recovered from it provided the deeply sampled blood TCRbeta repertoires that made up the dataset. The full study reports these points: Clinical and demographic metadata were provided uncurated, with the amount varying by source and participant.

Regarding this clone: Its recognized antigen is unknown. An end of the junction does not agree with germline; a read error may underlie this.

Samples from volunteer blood donors who had recovered from COVID-19 were contributed by a second Seattle source. The collaborating institutions used their own protocols to collect whole blood in K2EDTA tubes. For TCRbeta analysis, collaborators shipped samples as frozen whole blood, isolated PBMCs, or DNA extracted from either of those sample types. Taken from the germline V gene, the CDR1 and CDR2 loops are SGHTA and FQGNSA. Taken from cysteine to phenylalanine, the CDR3 has 15 residues. Only the CDR3 region is kept as DNA, spanning 45 bases read in frame from base 1. TCRbeta CDR3 regions were amplified from genomic DNA using the immunoSEQ Assay, a bias-controlled multiplex PCR. The published analysis was carried out like this. Within the assay, amplification of reference gene primers was used to estimate how many nucleated cells each sample contained. To quantify the absolute abundance of each unique TCRbeta CDR3 rearrangement, sequence reads were collapsed and filtered. For each sample, productive Simpson clonality was calculated by taking the square root of Simpson's diversity index across productive rearrangements. TCRdb retrieved this table from immuneACCESS and kept in-frame rearrangements only. Not all clones are present; in checked studies, unresolved V genes account for under half, and no reason is known for the remainder. V and J calls and clone size are copied from that table; D and trimming were computed from the DNA. This sample lists about 300,000 clones; 83% were detected once. Clones ranked in the top ten supply 8% to 9.5% of the sample.

The chain is assembled from TRBV7-2 and TRBJ2-1; TRBD1 aligns with 9 central bases. Material: peripheral blood. The sequence was collected from a woman aged 45-65 years who had recovered from COVID-19. The CDR3 corresponds to CVSRHDRGAYNEQFF. The nucleotide sequence reads as follows: TGTGTCAGCAGACACGACAGGGGGGCCTACAATGAGCAGTTCTTC.